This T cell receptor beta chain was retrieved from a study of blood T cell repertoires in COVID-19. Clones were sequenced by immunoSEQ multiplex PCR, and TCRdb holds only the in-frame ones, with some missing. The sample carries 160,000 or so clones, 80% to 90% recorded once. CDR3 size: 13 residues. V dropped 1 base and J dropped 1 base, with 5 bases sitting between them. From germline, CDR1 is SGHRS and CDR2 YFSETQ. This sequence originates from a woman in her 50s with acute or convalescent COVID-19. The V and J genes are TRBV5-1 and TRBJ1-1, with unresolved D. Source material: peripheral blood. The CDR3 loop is CASSLTENTEAFF. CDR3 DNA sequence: TGCGCCAGCAGCTTGACAGAGAACACTGAAGCTTTCTTT.